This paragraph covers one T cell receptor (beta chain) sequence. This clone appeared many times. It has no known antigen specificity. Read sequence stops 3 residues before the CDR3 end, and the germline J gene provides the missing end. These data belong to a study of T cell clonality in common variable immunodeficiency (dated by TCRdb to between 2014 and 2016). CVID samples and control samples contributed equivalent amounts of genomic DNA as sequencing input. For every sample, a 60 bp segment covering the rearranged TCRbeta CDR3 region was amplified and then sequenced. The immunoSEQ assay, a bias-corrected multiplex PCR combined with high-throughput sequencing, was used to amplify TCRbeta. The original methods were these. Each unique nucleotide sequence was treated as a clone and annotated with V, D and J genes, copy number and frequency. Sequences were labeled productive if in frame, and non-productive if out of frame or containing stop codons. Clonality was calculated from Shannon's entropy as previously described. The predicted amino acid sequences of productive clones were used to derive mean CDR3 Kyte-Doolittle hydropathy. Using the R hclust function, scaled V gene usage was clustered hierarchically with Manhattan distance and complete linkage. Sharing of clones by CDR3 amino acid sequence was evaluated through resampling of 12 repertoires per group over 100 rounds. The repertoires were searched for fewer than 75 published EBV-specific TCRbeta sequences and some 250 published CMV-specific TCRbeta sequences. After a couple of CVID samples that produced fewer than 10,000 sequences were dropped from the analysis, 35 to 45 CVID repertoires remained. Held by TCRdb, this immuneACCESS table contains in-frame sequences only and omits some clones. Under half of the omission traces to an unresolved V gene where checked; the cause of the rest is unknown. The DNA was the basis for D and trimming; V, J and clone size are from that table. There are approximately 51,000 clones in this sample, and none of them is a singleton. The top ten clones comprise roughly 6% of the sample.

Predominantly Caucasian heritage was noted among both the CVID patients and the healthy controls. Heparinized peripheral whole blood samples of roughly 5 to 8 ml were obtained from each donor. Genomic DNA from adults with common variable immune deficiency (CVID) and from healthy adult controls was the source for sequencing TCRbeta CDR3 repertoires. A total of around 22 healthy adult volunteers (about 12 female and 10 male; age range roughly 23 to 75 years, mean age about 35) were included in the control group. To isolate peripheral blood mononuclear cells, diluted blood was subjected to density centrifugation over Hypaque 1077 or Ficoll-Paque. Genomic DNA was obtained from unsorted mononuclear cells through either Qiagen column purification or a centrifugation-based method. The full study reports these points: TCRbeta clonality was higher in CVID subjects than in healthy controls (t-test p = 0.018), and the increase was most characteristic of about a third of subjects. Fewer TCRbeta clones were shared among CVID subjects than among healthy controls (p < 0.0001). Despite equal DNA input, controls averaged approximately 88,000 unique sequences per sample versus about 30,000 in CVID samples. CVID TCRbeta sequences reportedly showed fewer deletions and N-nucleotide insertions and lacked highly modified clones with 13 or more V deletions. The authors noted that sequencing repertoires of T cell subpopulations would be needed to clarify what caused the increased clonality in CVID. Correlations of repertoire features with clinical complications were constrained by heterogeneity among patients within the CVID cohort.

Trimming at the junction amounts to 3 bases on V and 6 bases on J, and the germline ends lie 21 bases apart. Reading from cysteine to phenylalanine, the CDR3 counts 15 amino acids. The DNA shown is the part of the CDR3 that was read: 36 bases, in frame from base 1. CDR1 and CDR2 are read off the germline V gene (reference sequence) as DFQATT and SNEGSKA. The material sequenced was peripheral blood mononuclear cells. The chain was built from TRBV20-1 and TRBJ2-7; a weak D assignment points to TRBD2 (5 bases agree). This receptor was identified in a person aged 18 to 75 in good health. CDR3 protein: CSASAGLGFMVEQYF. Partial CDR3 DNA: TGCAGTGCTAGCGCCGGACTTGGGTTTATGGTCGAG.